This T cell receptor beta chain was found in a study of blood T cell repertoires in COVID-19. The CDR3 sequence is 15 residues long. Trimming took off 3 bases at V and 3 bases at J, with 12 bases between the two ends. CDR1 and CDR2 from the germline V gene are SGDLS and YYNGEE. The protocol was immunoSEQ multiplex PCR, while the TCRdb copy is restricted to in-frame clones and leaves out a portion. The sample lists tens of thousands of clones; around nine tenths were seen once. The sequenced sample was peripheral blood. V is TRBV9 and J is TRBJ1-4; D possibly corresponds to TRBD1 (5 bases). This sequence originates from a woman aged 60-75 years with acute or convalescent COVID-19. The CDR3 reads CASSEKGFSNEKLFF. Written as DNA, the CDR3 is TGTGCCAGCAGCGAGAAGGGGTTCTCTAATGAAAAACTGTTTTTT.